Each of the 14 T cell receptor beta chains below was sequenced from the same sample in a study of identical twins. MiXCR, applied by TCRdb to the 5' RACE reads, yields one record per CDR3 protein. Of about 660,000 distinct CDR3 sequences in the sample, 8.5% to 9.5% were seen once. The data were also submitted as part of a second study, on yellow fever vaccine responses in identical twins.

The sample taken for sequencing was PBMCs. The source of these receptors is a woman younger than 30 in good health.

The genes are TRBV2 and TRBJ2-1, with D unresolved. Per germline, CDR1 SNHLY and CDR2 FYNNEI. The CDR3 sequence is 16 residues long. The V end lost 0 bases, the J end lost 0 bases, and 9 bases lay between the germline ends. The CDR3, as DNA: TGTGCCAGCAGTGAAGCGCCCCCGAGCTCCTACAATGAGCAGTTCTTC. The encoded protein is CASSEAPPSSYNEQFF.

The chain links TRBV5-4 to TRBJ2-7, with D perhaps being TRBD1 or TRBD2 (7 bases each). CDR3 length: 14 residues. V was clipped by 6 bases and J by 0 bases, with 13 bases between them. Germline V gene lookup returns CDR1 SGHNT and CDR2 YYREEE (reference sequence). The CDR3 DNA sequence: TGTGCCAGCAAGCCAGGGGGGGTCTCCTACGAGCAGTACTTC. This translates into CASKPGGVSYEQYF.

Only a few counts were recorded for this clonotype. The chain carries TRBV6-5 and TRBJ2-1; D not certain. This CDR3 is built from 15 residues. Trimming stripped 4 bases from V and 3 bases from J, with 13 bases between. The germline V gene has CDR1 MNHEY and CDR2 SVGAGI. CDR3 protein: CASSSNQVGYNEQFF. The CDR3 region has the DNA TGTGCCAGCAGTTCAAACCAAGTTGGCTACAATGAGCAGTTCTTC.

The chain uses TRBV27 and TRBJ1-2; 9 nucleotides match TRBD1. CDR3 length equals 18 residues. Germline CDR1 and CDR2: MNHEY and SMNVEV (reference sequence). The junction had 9 bases not matched to a gene; V was cut back by 0 bases and J by 1 base. The CDR3 here is CASSLSGAWTGVNYGYTF. In DNA form, the CDR3 reads TGTGCCAGCAGTTTATCCGGGGCCTGGACAGGGGTTAACTATGGCTACACCTTC.

This chain connects TRBV27 to TRBJ2-7; no firm D call. The CDR3 spans 11 residues. Germline V lookup: CDR1 MNHEY, CDR2 SMNVEV (reference sequence). Deletions cut 11 bases from V and 5 bases from J, with 13 bases between. The CDR3 loop is CADQERNEQYF. For the CDR3, the DNA is TGTGCCGACCAAGAGAGGAACGAGCAGTACTTC.

This clonotype was recorded many times. The rearrangement links TRBV7-9 to TRBJ1-4; D unresolved. Germline values: CDR1 SEHNR, CDR2 FQNEAQ (reference sequence). Trimming removed 4 bases from V and 5 bases from J, with 8 bases in between. This CDR3 has 13 amino acids. The CDR3 nucleotides are TGTGCCAGCAGCTCTAGTTTGAATGAAAAACTGTTTTTT. Its translation: CASSSSLNEKLFF.

The genes are TRBV24-1 and TRBJ2-1, with D possibly called TRBD1 or TRBD2 (6 bases each). Per germline, CDR1 KGHDR and CDR2 SFDVKD. Between the trimmed V and J ends, which lost 9 bases and 6 bases, there was a span of 11 bases. The CDR3 runs 12 residues. As DNA, the CDR3 is TGTGCCACCTCCAAGGGGGGCAATGAGCAGTTCTTC. The encoded protein is CATSKGGNEQFF.

This clonotype was detected many times. The chain couples TRBV18 to TRBJ2-1, with D unresolved. V was clipped by 6 bases and J by 0 bases, with 12 bases between them. The CDR3 sequence is 15 residues long. Germline lookup yields CDR1 KGHSH and CDR2 LQKENI. CDR3 sequence (DNA): TGTGCCAGCTCGGGTGACGTTGGCTCCTACAATGAGCAGTTCTTC. The encoded protein is CASSGDVGSYNEQFF.

In its sample, this clonotype was seen a few times. The V and J genes are TRBV28 and TRBJ2-7; D gene unclear. This CDR3 spans 14 amino acids. The V gene lost 6 bases and the J gene lost 3 bases, with 15 bases spanning the gap. Germline V gene sequence: CDR1 MDHEN, CDR2 SYDVKM. The CDR3 bases are TGTGCCAGCAGCCTGACGGGCAAAAGCTACGAGCAGTACTTC. This gives the protein CASSLTGKSYEQYF.

This clonotype was picked up a small number of times. The chain joins TRBV28 to TRBJ2-2, with D maybe TRBD1 (5 bases). Trimming cost V 8 bases and J 5 bases, with 21 bases left between them. CDR3 length: 16 residues. Looked up from germline, CDR1 is MDHEN and CDR2 is SYDVKM. The CDR3: CASLGSKGLPTGELFF. Here the CDR3 DNA reads TGTGCCAGCCTAGGCTCGAAGGGGCTACCGACCGGGGAGCTGTTTTTT. The full variable domain, in which reference TRBV28 and TRBJ2-2 provide the parts outside the CDR3, is DVKVTQSSRYLVKRTGEKVFLECVQDMDHENMFWYRQDPGLGLRLIYFSYDVKMKEKGDIPEGYSVSREKKERFSLILESASTNQTSMYLCASLGSKGLPTGELFFGEGSRLTVL.

The genes are TRBV6-6 and TRBJ1-1, with D uncertain. Germline CDR1 reads MNHNY; CDR2 reads SVGAGI (reference sequence). Deletions cut 8 bases from V and 9 bases from J, with 10 bases between. The CDR3 spans 10 residues. CDR3 residues: CASGVEKAFF. CDR3 DNA sequence: TGTGCCAGCGGGGTCGAGAAAGCTTTCTTT.

The chain employs TRBV6-5 and TRBJ2-7; D remains ambiguous. CDR1 and CDR2 (germline): MNHEY, SVGAGI. Trimming took 0 bases from V and 2 from J, leaving 11 bases between them. The CDR3 is 15 amino acids. CDR3 bases: TGTGCCAGCAGTTACTCGAGGCAGCAACCCTACGAGCAGTACTTC. Encoded protein: CASSYSRQQPYEQYF.

The table lists this clonotype with a few counts. The chain uses TRBV7-2 and TRBJ2-5; D is unresolved. The CDR3 extends over 12 amino acids. Germline CDR1 SGHTA, CDR2 FQGNSA. Trimming removed 2 bases from V and 5 bases from J, with 6 bases in between. The CDR3: CASSLFRETQYF. In DNA, the CDR3 is TGTGCCAGCAGCTTATTTCGGGAGACCCAGTACTTC.

The rearrangement uses TRBV11-1 and TRBJ2-1; tentative D call: TRBD2 (6 bases). Germline V lookup: CDR1 SGHAT, CDR2 FQDESV (reference sequence). The CDR3 runs to 19 residues. Trimming stripped 1 base from V and 0 bases from J, with 19 bases between. CDR3 sequence (DNA): TGTGCCAGCAGCTTAGGACTAGAGGAGGGGATTAGCTCCTACAATGAGCAGTTCTTC. Its translation: CASSLGLEEGISSYNEQFF.